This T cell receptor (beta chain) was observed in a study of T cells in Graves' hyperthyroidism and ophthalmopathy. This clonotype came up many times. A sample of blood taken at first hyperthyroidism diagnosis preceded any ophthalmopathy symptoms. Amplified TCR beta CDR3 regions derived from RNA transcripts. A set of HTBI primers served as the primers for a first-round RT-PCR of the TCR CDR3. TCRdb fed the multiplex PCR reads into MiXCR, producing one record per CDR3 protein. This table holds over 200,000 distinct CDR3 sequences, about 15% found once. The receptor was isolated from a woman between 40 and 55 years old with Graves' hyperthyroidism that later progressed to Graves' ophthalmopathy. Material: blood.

The CDR3 nucleotides are TGTGCCAGCAGCTTCCAGGGGGAATCCTACGAGCAGTACTTC. Translating gives CASSFQGESYEQYF. The rearrangement joins TRBV11-2 to TRBJ2-7, with TRBD1 identical over 7 bases. CDR3 length: 14 residues. Losses at the gene ends were 3 bases for V and 1 base for J; bases not matched to a gene: 3. Germline V gene data show CDR1 as SGHAT and CDR2 as FQNNGV.